This T cell receptor (beta chain) was documented in a study of blood T cell repertoires in COVID-19. Study information: Donors in the United States, Italy and Spain gave samples during acute or convalescent COVID-19.

This CDR3 has 15 amino acids. Germline CDR1 reads SGDLS; CDR2 reads YYNGEE. V gave up 5 bases and J gave up 7 bases; unmatched junction bases: 12. TCRdb keeps only in-frame clones here, not all; method: immunoSEQ multiplex PCR. The table lists 100,000 to 150,000 clones, about 85% of them singletons, with 20% to 30% in the top ten. The rearrangement links TRBV9 to TRBJ2-3; 8 bases are a match to TRBD1. The TCR comes from a woman at least 80 years old with acute or convalescent COVID-19. What was sequenced was peripheral blood. The CDR3 DNA sequence: TGTGCCAGCAGTTTTGATGGACAGGGAGATAATACGCAGTATTTT. It is translated as CASSFDGQGDNTQYF.